The 8 T cell receptor beta chains reported below all come from one sample, sequenced in a study of early T cells in non-severe SARS-CoV-2 infection. MiXCR, run by TCRdb on the 5' RACE reads, gives a single entry per CDR3 protein. The data contain nearly 90,000 distinct CDR3 sequences, roughly 14% of them singletons. The sequenced sample consisted of whole blood. All receptors come from an adult who was a healthcare worker with PCR-confirmed SARS-CoV-2 infection or an uninfected control (not recorded which).

This clonotype was seen more than once but under ten times. The chain carries TRBV6-5 and TRBJ1-2; no clear D. CDR1 and CDR2 from the germline V gene are MNHEY and SVGAGI. The CDR3 is made up of 13 amino acids. V shed 2 bases and J shed 4 bases, with 8 bases lying between them. CDR3 region: CASSYGGSYGYTF. CDR3 in DNA: TGTGCCAGCAGTTACGGAGGCTCCTATGGCTACACCTTC.

The gene calls are TRBV6-4 and TRBJ2-7; no definite D call. The germline gives CDR1 MRHNA, CDR2 SNTAGT. This CDR3 comprises 11 residues. V gave up 0 bases and J gave up 12 bases, with 9 bases separating them. The CDR3 loop reads CASSDSFRRYF. The CDR3 bases are TGTGCCAGCAGTGACTCGTTTCGTCGGTACTTC.

The V gene is TRBV27, the J gene TRBJ1-2; tentatively, D is TRBD1 (6 bases). This CDR3 has 17 residues. Germline CDR1 and CDR2: MNHEY and SMNVEV (reference sequence). Trimming removed 2 bases at V and 0 bases at J, with 16 bases between. The CDR3 coding sequence is TGTGCCAGCAGTTTAACCGCGGACAGTCTCCCTAACTATGGCTACACCTTC. This codes for CASSLTADSLPNYGYTF.

The chain uses TRBV20-1 and TRBJ2-1; 9 nucleotides agree with TRBD2. This CDR3 comprises 15 residues. Per germline, CDR1 DFQATT and CDR2 SNEGSKA (reference sequence). The V and J ends lost 8 bases and 9 bases, in that order; junction bases with no gene match: 17. The CDR3: CSLRARALAGREQFF. CDR3 nucleotide sequence: TGCAGTTTGAGGGCGCGGGCACTAGCGGGTCGTGAGCAGTTCTTC.

This clonotype was seen more than once but under ten times. The CDR3 region is CAWALGGANVLTF. CDR3 coding DNA: TGTGCCTGGGCGCTGGGAGGGGCCAACGTCCTGACTTTC. V is TRBV30 and J is TRBJ2-6; D uncertain. V was trimmed by 5 bases and J by 4 bases, leaving 9 bases between them. The CDR3 contains 13 residues. Per the germline V gene, CDR1 is GTSNPN and CDR2 is SVGIG (reference sequence).

This clonotype appeared a few times. The J gene is TRBJ1-2, the V gene TRBV20-1; no definite D call. This CDR3 has 15 residues. Trimming removed 0 bases from V and 1 base from J, with 12 bases in between. Germline values: CDR1 DFQATT, CDR2 SNEGSKA (reference sequence). CDR3 region: CSAREGQPLNYGYTF. CDR3 bases: TGCAGTGCTAGAGAAGGGCAGCCGCTTAACTATGGCTACACCTTC.

The chain carries TRBV4-1 and TRBJ2-3; TRBD1 aligns across 7 bases. This CDR3 has 14 amino acids. Germline CDR1 is MGHRA and CDR2 is YSYEKL. The V segment lost 2 bases and the J segment 6 bases; nucleotides outside the gene matches: 5. The CDR3 bases are TGCGCCAGCAGCCAACCCACAGGGGTGGATACGCAGTATTTT. Translated: CASSQPTGVDTQYF.

This clonotype was seen a handful of times. V is TRBV6-1 and J is TRBJ2-7, with D maybe TRBD2 (5 bases). The CDR3 is 14 residues long. Per the germline V gene, CDR1 is MNHNS and CDR2 is SASEGT. Trimming removed 2 bases from V and 7 bases from J, with 15 bases in between. CDR3 sequence (DNA): TGTGCCAGCAGTGAAAATCTCGGGATGGGAGAGCAGTACTTC. It encodes CASSENLGMGEQYF.